Sequencing of this T cell receptor (beta chain) was carried out in a study of radiation and T cells in renal cell carcinoma. Study-level findings and limits: Dominant CDR3 motifs occupied more repertoire in irradiated than control tumors. Irradiated tumors had higher TCR clonality than control tumors. From baseline, blood top tumor clonotypes peaked at 2 weeks post-radiation.

Data came from immunoSEQ multiplex PCR; TCRdb stores just in-frame clones and leaves some out. The sample has around 16,000 clones, approximately 53% seen once. On this clone itself: The antigen is undetermined.

The CDR3 runs to 13 residues. V lost 4 bases, J lost 6 bases, and 3 bases stayed unmatched. Germline V CDR1 and CDR2: SGHDN, FVKESK. Treatment described: 15 Gy SBRT to primary tumor, nephrectomy 4 weeks later. The rearrangement links TRBV14 to TRBJ2-7, with 10 bases matching TRBD1. This receptor was taken from a woman in her sixties or seventies with renal cell carcinoma. The sequencing used tumor tissue, collected from a patient whose treatment included radiotherapy and nephrectomy. The CDR3 region has the DNA TGTGCCAGCAGCCCGGGACAGGGGAGCGAGCAGTACTTC. The encoded protein is CASSPGQGSEQYF.